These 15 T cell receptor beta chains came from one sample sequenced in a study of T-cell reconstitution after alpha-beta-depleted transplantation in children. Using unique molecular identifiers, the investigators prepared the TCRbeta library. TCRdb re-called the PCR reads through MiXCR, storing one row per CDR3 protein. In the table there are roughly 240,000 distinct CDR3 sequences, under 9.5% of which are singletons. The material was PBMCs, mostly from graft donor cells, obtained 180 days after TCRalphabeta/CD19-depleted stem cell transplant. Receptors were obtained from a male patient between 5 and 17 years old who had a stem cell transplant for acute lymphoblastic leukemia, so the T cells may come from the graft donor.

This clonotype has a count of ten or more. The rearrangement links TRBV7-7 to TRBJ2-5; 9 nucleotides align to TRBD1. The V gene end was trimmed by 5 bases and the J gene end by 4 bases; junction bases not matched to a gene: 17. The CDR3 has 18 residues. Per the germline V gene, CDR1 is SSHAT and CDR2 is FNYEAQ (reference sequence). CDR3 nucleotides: TGTGCCAGCAGCCCCCGGAGAACACGGGACAGGGAGGGAGAGACCCAGTACTTC. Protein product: CASSPRRTRDREGETQYF.

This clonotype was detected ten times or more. This CDR3 reads CASSPLDSGPEQFF. The CDR3 DNA reads as TGTGCCAGCTCACCTTTAGATAGCGGGCCTGAGCAGTTCTTC. The chain joins TRBV18 to TRBJ2-1; 7 bases line up with TRBD2. The CDR3 has 14 amino acids. CDR1 is KGHSH and CDR2 is LQKENI in the germline V gene. The junction had 8 bases not matched to a gene; V was cut back by 3 bases and J by 9 bases.

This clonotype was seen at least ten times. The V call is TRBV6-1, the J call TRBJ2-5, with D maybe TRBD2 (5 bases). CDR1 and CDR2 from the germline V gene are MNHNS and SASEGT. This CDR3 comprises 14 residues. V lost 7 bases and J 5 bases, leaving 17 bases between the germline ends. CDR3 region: CASTQAWEWETQYF. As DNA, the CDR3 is TGTGCCAGCACCCAGGCTTGGGAGTGGGAGACCCAGTACTTC.

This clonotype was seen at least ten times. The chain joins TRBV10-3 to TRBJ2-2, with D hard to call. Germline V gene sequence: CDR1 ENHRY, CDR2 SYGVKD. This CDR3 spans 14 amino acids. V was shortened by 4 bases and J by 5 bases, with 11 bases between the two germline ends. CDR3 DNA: TGTGCCATCAGTGCTCAGAAGCAGACCGGGGAGCTGTTTTTT. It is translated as CAISAQKQTGELFF.

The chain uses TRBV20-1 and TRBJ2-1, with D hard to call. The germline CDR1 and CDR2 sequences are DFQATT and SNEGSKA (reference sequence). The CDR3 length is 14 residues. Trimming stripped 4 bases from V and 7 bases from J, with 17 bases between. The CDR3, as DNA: TGCAGTGCTAACGACCCAACCAGGAGTAATGAGCAGTTCTTC. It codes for CSANDPTRSNEQFF.

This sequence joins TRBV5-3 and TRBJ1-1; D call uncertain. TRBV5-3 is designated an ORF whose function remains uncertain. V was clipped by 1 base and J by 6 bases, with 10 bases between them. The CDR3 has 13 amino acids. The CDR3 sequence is CARSLRVPSEAFF. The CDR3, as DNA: TGTGCCAGAAGCTTGAGGGTCCCCTCTGAAGCTTTCTTT.

The CDR3 spells CARVGPRTEAFF. CDR3 DNA: TGTGCCAGGGTTGGACCTCGCACTGAAGCTTTCTTT. The genes are TRBV2 and TRBJ1-1; D remains ambiguous. The germline CDR1 and CDR2 sequences are SNHLY and FYNNEI. This CDR3 has 12 residues. V was clipped by 9 bases and J by 4 bases, with 12 bases between them.

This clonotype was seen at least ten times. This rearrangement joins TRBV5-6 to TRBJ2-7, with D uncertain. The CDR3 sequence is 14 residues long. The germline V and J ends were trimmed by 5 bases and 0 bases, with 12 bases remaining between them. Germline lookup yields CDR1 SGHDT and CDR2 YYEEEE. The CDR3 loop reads CASRFKGLSYEQYF. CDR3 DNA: TGTGCCAGCAGATTCAAGGGTCTCTCCTACGAGCAGTACTTC.

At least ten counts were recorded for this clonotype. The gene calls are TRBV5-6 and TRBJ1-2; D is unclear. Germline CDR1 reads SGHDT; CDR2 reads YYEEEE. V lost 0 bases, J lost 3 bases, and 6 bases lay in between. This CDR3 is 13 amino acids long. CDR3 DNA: TGTGCCAGCAGCTTGGCCCCAGACTATGGCTACACCTTC. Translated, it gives CASSLAPDYGYTF.

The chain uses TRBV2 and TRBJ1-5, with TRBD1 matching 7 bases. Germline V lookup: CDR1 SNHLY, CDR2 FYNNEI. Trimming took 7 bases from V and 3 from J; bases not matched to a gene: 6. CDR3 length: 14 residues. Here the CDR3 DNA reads TGTGCCAGCACCGAGGACAGGACCAATCAGCCCCAGCATTTT. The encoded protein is CASTEDRTNQPQHF.

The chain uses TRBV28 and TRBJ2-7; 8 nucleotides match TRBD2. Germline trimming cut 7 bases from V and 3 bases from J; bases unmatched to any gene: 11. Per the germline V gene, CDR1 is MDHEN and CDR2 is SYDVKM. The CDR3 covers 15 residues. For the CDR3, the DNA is TGTGCCAGCACCTCGGGGGGGGCGGGTTTCTACGAGCAGTACTTC. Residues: CASTSGGAGFYEQYF.

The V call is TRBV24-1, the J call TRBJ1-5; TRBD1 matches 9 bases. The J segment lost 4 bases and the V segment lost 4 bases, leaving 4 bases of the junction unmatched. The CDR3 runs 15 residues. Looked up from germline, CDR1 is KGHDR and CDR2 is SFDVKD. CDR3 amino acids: CATSEMGQGNQPQHF. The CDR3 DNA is TGTGCCACCAGTGAGATGGGACAGGGTAATCAGCCCCAGCATTTT.

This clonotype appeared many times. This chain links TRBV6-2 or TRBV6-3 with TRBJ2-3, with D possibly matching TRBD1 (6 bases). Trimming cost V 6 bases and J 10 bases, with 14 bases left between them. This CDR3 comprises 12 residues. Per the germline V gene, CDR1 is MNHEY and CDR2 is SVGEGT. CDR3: CASRQTGIAQYF. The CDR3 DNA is TGTGCCAGCAGGCAAACAGGGATCGCGCAGTATTTT.

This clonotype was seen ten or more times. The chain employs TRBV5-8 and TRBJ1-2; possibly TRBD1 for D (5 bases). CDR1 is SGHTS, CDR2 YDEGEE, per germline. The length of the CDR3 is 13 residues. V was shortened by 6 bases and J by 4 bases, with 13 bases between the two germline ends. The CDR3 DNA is TGTGCCAGCATTAAGCCCGGGGGCTATGGCTACACCTTC. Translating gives CASIKPGGYGYTF.

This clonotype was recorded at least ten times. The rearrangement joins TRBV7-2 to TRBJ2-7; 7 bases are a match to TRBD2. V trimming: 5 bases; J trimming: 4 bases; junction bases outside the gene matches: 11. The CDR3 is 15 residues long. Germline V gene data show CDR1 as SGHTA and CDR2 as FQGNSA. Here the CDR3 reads CASSAPPLAMYEQYF. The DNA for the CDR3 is TGTGCCAGCAGCGCTCCCCCACTAGCGATGTACGAGCAGTACTTC.